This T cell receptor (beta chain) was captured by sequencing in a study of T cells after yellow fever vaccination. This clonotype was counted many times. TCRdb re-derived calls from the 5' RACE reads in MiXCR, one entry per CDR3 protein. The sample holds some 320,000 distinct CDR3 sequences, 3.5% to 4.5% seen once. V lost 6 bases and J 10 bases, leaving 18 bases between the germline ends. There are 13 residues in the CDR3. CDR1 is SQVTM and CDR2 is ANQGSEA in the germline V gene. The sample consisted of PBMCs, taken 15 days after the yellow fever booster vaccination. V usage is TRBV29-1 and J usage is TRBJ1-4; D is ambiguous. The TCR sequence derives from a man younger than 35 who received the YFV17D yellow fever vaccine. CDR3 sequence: CSVIAEGNPKLFF. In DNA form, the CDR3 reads TGCAGCGTCATAGCCGAAGGGAATCCAAAACTGTTTTTT.